Detailed here is one T cell receptor (beta chain). Its antigen is undetermined. The data were produced by immunoSEQ multiplex PCR, yet TCRdb's version contains in-frame clones alone and is incomplete. The data contain just over 2,000,000 clones, about 95% of them singletons. This sample is drawn from a study of shared clonotypes between healthy human individuals. Study-level points and caveats: Sharing across a few donors was seen in 4% to 5% of naive CD4 clonotypes. An effect of sequencing depth on clonotype sharing among donors was expected.

Positively selected for CCR7, the CD45RO-negative cells used as naive CD8 cells excluded terminally differentiated effector memory CD45RA+ cells. All the donors were Caucasian adults who lived in Nashville, Tennessee. The sample consisted of naive CD8+ T cells sorted from blood. The receptor's source is a man between 18 and 29 years old in good health.

The CDR3 DNA is TGTGCCAGTAGATTGGTGGAAGCGGCGACTGAAGCTTTCTTT. Translating gives CASRLVEAATEAFF. The gene calls are TRBV19 and TRBJ1-1; no firm D call. The V end lost 6 bases, the J end lost 5 bases, and 16 bases lay between the germline ends. The V gene's germline CDR1 is LNHDA and CDR2 SQIVND (reference sequence). This CDR3 is 14 amino acids long.